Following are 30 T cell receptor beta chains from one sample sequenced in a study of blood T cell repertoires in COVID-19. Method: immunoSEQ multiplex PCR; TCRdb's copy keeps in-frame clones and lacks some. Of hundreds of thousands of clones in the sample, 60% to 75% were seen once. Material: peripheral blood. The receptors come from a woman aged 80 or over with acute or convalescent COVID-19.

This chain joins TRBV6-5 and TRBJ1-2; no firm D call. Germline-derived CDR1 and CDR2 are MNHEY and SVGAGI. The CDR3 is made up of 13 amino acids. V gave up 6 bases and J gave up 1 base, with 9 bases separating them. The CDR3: CASSAPSNYGYTF. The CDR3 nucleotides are TGTGCCAGCAGCGCCCCCAGTAACTATGGCTACACCTTC.

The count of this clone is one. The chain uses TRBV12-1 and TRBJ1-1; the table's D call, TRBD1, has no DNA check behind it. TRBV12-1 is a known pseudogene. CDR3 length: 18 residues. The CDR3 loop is CASSQPQSRTDMNTEAFF. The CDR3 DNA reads TGTGCCAGCAGCCAGCCACAGAGCCGGACAGACATGAACACTGAAGCTTTCTTT.

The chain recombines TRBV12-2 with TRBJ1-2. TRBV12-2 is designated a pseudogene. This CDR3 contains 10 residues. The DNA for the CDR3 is TGTGCAAGTCGCTTAGCTCTCTACACCTTC. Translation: CASRLALYTF.

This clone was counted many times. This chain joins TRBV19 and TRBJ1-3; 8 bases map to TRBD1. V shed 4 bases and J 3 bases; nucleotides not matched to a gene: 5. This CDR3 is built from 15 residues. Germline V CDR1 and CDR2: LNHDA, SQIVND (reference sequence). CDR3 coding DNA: TGTGCCAGTAGTAACTCAGGGGGCATTGGAAACACCATATATTTT. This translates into CASSNSGGIGNTIYF.

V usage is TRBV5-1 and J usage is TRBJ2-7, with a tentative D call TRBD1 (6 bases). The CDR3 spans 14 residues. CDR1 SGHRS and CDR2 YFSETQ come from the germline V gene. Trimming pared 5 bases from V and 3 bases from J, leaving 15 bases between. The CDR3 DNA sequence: TGCGCCAGCAGAAATTCCGGGACACACTACGAGCAGTACTTC. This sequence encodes CASRNSGTHYEQYF.

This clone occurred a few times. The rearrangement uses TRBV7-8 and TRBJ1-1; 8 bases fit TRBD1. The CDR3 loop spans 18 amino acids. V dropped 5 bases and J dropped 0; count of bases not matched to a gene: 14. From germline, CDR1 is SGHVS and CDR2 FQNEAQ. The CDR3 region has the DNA TGTGCCAGCAGCCGAGGGCCGGGACAGGCTATAATGAACACTGAAGCTTTCTTT. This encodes CASSRGPGQAIMNTEAFF.

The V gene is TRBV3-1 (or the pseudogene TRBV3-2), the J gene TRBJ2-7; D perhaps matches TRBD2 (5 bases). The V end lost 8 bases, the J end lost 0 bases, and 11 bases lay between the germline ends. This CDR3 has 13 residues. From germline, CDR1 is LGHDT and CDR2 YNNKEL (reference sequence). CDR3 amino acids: CASSDWGSYEQYF. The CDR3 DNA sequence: TGTGCCAGCTCGGACTGGGGCTCCTACGAGCAGTACTTC.

The DNA for the CDR3 is TGCAGTGCTACTCTGGAGACCCAGTACTTC. It specifies CSATLETQYF. This chain links TRBV20-1 with TRBJ2-5; D is unclear. Per germline, CDR1 DFQATT and CDR2 SNEGSKA (reference sequence). The CDR3 covers 10 residues. With 4 bases removed from V and 5 bases from J, the gap between germline ends came to 5 bases.

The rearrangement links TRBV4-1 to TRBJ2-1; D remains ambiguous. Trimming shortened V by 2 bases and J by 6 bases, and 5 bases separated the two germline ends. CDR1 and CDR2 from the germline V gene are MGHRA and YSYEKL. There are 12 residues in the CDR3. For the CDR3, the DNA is TGCGCCAGCAGCCAAACAAGCAATGAGCAGTTCTTC. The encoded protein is CASSQTSNEQFF.

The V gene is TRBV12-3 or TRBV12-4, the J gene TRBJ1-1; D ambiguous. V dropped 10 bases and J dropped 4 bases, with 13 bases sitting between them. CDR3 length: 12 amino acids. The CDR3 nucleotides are TGTGCCACCCAGACATATCCCACTGAAGCTTTCTTT. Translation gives CATQTYPTEAFF.

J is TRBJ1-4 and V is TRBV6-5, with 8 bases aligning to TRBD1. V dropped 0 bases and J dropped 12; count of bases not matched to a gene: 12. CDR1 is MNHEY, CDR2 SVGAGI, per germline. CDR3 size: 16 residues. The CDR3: CASSYSTGAELSELFF. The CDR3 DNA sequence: TGTGCCAGCAGTTACTCGACAGGGGCTGAACTGTCGGAACTGTTTTTT.

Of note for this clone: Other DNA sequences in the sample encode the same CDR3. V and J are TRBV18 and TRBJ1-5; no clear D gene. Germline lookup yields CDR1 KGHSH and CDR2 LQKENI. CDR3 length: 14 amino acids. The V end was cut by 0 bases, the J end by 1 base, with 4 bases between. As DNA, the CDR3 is TGTGCCAGCTCACCACCCGGGAGCAATCAGCCCCAGCATTTT. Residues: CASSPPGSNQPQHF.

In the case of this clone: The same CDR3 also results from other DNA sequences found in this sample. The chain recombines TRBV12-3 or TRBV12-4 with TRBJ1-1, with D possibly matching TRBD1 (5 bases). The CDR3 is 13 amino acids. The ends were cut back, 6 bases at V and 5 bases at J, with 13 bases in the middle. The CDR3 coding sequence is TGTGCCAGCAGCTCAAGGGGAGGGACTGAAGCTTTCTTT. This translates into CASSSRGGTEAFF.

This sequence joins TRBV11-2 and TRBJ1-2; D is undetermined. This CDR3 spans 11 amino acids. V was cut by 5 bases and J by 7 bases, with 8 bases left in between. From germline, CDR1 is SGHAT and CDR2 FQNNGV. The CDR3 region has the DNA TGTGCCAGCAGCCCTACGGGTGGCTACACCTTC. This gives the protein CASSPTGGYTF.

Here the CDR3 reads CASSLELGLATGPDTQYF. The CDR3 nucleotides read TGTGCCAGCAGCTTAGAGTTGGGACTAGCTACTGGTCCAGATACGCAGTATTTT. The chain couples TRBV7-9 to TRBJ2-3; 9 bases line up with TRBD2. The germline CDR1 and CDR2 sequences are SEHNR and FQNEAQ (reference sequence). Trimming removed 1 base from V and 4 bases from J; junction bases left unmatched: 12. This CDR3 has 18 residues.

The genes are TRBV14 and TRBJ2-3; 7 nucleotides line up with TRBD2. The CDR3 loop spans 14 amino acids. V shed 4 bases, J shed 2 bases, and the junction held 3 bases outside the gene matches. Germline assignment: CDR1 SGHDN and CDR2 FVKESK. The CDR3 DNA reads TGTGCCAGCAGCCCTAGCGGATCCACAGATACGCAGTATTTT. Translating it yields CASSPSGSTDTQYF.

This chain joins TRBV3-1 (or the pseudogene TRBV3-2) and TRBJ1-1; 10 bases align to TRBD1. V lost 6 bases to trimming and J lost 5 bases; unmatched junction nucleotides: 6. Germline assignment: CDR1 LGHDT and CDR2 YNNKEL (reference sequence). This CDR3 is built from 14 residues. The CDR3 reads CASSQTGGRTEAFF. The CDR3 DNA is TGTGCCAGCAGTCAGACAGGGGGCCGGACTGAAGCTTTCTTT.

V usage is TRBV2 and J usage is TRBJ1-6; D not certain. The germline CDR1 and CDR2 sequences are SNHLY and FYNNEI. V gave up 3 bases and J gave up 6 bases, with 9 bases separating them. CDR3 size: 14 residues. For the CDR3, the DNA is TGTGCCAGCAGTGACGAGGGATTTAATTCACCCCTCCACTTT. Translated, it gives CASSDEGFNSPLHF. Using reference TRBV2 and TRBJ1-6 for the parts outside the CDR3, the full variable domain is EPEVTQTPSHQVTQMGQEVILRCVPISNHLYFYWYRQILGQKVEFLVSFYNNEISEKSEIFDDQFSVERPDGSNFTLKIRSTKLEDSAMYFCASSDEGFNSPLHFGNGTRLTVT.

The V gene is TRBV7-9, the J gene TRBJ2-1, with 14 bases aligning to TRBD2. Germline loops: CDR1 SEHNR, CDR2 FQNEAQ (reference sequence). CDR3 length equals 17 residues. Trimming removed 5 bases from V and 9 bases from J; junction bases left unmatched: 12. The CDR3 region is CASSLGLAGAGGIEQFF. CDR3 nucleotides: TGTGCCAGCAGCCTGGGACTAGCGGGAGCGGGTGGCATTGAGCAGTTCTTC. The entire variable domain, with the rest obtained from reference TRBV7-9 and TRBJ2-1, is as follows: DTGVSQNPRHKITKRGQNVTFRCDPISEHNRLYWYRQTLGQGPEFLTYFQNEAQLEKSRLLSDRFSAERPKGSFSTLEIQRTEQGDSAMYLCASSLGLAGAGGIEQFFGPGTRLTVL.

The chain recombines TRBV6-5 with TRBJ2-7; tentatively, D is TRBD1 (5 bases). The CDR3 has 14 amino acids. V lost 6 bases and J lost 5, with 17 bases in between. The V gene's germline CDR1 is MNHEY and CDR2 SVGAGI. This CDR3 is CASRPEQDINEQYF. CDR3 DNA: TGTGCCAGCAGACCGGAACAGGACATCAACGAGCAGTACTTC.

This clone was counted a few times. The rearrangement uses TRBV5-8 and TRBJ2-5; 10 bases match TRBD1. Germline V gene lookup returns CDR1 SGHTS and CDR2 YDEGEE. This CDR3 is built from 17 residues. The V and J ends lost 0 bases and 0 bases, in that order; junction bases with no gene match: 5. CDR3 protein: CASSLGGQGMYQETQYF. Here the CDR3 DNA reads TGTGCCAGCAGCTTGGGGGGACAGGGGATGTACCAAGAGACCCAGTACTTC.

CDR3 residues: CASSSWGVGSPLHF. The CDR3 DNA reads TGTGCCAGCAGTTCGTGGGGGGTAGGATCACCCCTCCACTTT. The genes are TRBV2 and TRBJ1-6; tentatively, D is TRBD1 (5 bases). V gave up 5 bases and J gave up 10 bases, with 15 bases separating them. The CDR3 is made up of 14 amino acids. The germline CDR1 and CDR2 sequences are SNHLY and FYNNEI.

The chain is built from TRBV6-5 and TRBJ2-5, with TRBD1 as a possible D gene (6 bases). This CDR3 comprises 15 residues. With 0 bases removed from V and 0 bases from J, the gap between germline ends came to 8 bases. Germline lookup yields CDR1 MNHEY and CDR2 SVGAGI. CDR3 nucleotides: TGTGCCAGCAGTTACTCTGGGACAAACCAAGAGACCCAGTACTTC. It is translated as CASSYSGTNQETQYF.

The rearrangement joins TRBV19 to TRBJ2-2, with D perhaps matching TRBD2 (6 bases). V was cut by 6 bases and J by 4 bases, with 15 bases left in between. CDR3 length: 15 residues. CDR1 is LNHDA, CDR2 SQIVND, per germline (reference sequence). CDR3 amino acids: CASRWGGGVTGELFF. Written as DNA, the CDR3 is TGTGCCAGTAGATGGGGAGGTGGGGTCACCGGGGAGCTGTTTTTT. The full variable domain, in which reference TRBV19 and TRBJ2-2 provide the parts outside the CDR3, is DGGITQSPKYLFRKEGQNVTLSCEQNLNHDAMYWYRQDPGQGLRLIYYSQIVNDFQKGDIAEGYSVSREKKESFPLTVTSAQKNPTAFYLCASRWGGGVTGELFFGEGSRLTVL.

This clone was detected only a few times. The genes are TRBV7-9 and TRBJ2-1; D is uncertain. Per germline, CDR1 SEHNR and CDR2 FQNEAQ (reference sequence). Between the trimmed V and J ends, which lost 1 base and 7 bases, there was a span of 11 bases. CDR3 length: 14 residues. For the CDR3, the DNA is TGTGCCAGCAGCTTAGTCCTCAGATTTAATGAGCAGTTCTTC. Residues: CASSLVLRFNEQFF. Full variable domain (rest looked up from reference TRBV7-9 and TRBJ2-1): DTGVSQNPRHKITKRGQNVTFRCDPISEHNRLYWYRQTLGQGPEFLTYFQNEAQLEKSRLLSDRFSAERPKGSFSTLEIQRTEQGDSAMYLCASSLVLRFNEQFFGPGTRLTVL.

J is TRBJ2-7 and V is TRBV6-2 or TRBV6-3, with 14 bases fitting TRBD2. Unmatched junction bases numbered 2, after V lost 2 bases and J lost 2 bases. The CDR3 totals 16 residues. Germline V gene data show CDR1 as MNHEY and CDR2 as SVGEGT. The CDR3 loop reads CASSYGTSGSPYEQYF. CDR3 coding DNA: TGTGCCAGCAGTTACGGGACTAGCGGGAGTCCCTACGAGCAGTACTTC.

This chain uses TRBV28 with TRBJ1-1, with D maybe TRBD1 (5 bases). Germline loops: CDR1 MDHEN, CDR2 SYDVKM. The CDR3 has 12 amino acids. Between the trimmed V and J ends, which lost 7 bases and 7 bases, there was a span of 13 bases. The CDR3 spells CASNAGGFEAFF. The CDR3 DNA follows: TGTGCCAGCAACGCGGGGGGTTTTGAAGCTTTCTTT.

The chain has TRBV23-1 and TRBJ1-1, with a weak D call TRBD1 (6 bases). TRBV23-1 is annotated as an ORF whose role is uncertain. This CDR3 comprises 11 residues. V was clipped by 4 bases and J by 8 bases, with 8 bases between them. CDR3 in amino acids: CASSRGTEAFF. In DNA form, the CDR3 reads TGCGCCAGCAGTCGGGGGACAGAAGCTTTCTTT.

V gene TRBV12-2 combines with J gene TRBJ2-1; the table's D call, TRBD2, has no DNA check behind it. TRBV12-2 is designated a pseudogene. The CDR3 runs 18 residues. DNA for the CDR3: TGTGCAAGTCGCTCTTCCTATACCGGGACCGGGAGGGCCCCCGAGCAGTTCTTC. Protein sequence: CASRSSYTGTGRAPEQFF.

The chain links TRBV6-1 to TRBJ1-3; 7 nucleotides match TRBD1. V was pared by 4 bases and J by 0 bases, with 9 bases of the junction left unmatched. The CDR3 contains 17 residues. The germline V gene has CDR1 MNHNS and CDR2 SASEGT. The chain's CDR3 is CASSGVPGGISGNTIYF. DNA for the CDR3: TGTGCCAGCAGTGGGGTTCCAGGGGGGATCTCTGGAAACACCATATATTTT.